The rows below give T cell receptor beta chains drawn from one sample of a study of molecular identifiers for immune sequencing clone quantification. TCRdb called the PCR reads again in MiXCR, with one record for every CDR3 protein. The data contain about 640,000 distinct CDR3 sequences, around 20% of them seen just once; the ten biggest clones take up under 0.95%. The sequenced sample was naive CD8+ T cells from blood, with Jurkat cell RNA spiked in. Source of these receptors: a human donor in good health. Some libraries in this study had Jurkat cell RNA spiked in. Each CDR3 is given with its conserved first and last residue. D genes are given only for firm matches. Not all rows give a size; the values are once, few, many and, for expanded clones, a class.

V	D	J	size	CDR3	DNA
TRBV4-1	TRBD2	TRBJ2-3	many	CASSQEVGRGVIDTQYF	TGCGCCAGCAGCCAAGAAGTGGGGCGGGGGGTCATAGATACGCAGTATTTT
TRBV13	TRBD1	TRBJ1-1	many	CASSFFGQGTEAFF	TGTGCCAGCAGCTTTTTCGGACAGGGCACTGAAGCTTTCTTT
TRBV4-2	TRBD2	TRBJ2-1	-	CASSQEGTSRNEQFF	TGTGCCAGCAGCCAAGAAGGGACTAGTCGGAATGAGCAGTTCTTC
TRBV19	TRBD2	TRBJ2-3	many	CASSASGSDTQYF	TGTGCCAGTAGTGCTAGCGGGAGTGATACGCAGTATTTT
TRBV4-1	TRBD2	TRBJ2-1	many	CASSQPERGGTYNEQFF	TGCGCCAGCAGCCAGCCGGAGCGGGGGGGCACCTACAATGAGCAGTTCTTC
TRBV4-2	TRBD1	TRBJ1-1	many	CASSHGQGSTEAFF	TGTGCCAGCAGCCACGGACAGGGATCCACTGAAGCTTTCTTT
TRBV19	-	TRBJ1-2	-	CASRKGRNYGYTF	TGTGCCAGTAGGAAGGGGAGAAACTATGGCTACACCTTC
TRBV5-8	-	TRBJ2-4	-	CASSAGQLAKNIQYF	TGTGCCAGCAGCGCGGGACAGCTAGCCAAAAACATTCAGTACTTC
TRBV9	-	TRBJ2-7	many	CASSVGPAGSYEQYF	TGTGCCAGCAGCGTAGGACCGGCGGGATCCTACGAGCAGTACTTC
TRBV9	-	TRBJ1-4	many	CASSATGRQGYEKLFF	TGTGCCAGCAGCGCGACCGGCCGGCAAGGGTATGAAAAACTGTTTTTT
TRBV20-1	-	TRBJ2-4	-	CSAEGLPGNIQYF	TGCAGTGCAGAGGGCCTGCCGGGGAACATTCAGTACTTC
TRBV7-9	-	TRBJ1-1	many	CASSLEGVGTEAFF	TGTGCCAGCAGCTTAGAGGGTGTGGGGACTGAAGCTTTCTTT